One and the same sample provided the 22 T cell receptor beta chains below, sequenced in a study of T cells in Graves' hyperthyroidism and ophthalmopathy. The TCR beta CDR3 regions underwent amplification using RNA transcripts as the source. The HTBI set primed first-round TCR CDR3 RT-PCR. TCRdb re-called the multiplex PCR reads through MiXCR, storing one row per CDR3 protein. The data contain 500,000 to 750,000 distinct CDR3 sequences, around 46% of them singletons. The sequencing input was peripheral blood or thyroid tissue (not recorded which). The receptors come from a woman aged 18 to 35 with Graves' hyperthyroidism.

The sample holds many counts of this clonotype. The chain links TRBV7-2 to TRBJ1-5; D gene uncertain. The germline CDR1 and CDR2 sequences are SGHTA and FQGNSA. This CDR3 spans 14 amino acids. The ends were cut back, 8 bases at V and 5 bases at J, with 16 bases in the middle. This CDR3 reads CASSLRRSDQPQHF. The CDR3 nucleotides are TGTGCCAGCTCCTTGCGCAGATCCGATCAGCCCCAGCATTTT.

This chain uses TRBV29-1 with TRBJ2-5; D may be TRBD2 (6 bases). The CDR3 runs 11 residues. In germline, CDR1 is SQVTM, CDR2 ANQGSEA. The V gene lost 8 bases and the J gene lost 1 base, with 8 bases spanning the gap. The DNA for the CDR3 is TGCAGCTTGGGGGGCCAAGAGACCCAGTACTTC. It codes for CSLGGQETQYF. Full variable domain (missing parts from reference TRBV29-1 and TRBJ2-5): SAVISQKPSRDICQRGTSLTIQCQVDSQVTMMFWYRQQPGQSLTLIATANQGSEATYESGFVIDKFPISRPNLTFSTLTVSNMSPEDSSIYLCSLGGQETQYFGPGTRLLVL.

In its sample, this clonotype was seen once. The gene calls are TRBV20-1 and TRBJ2-5; 12 bases fit TRBD2. This CDR3 is built from 14 residues. Trimming cost V 8 bases and J 5 bases; bases outside gene matches: 9. Germline V CDR1 and CDR2: DFQATT, SNEGSKA (reference sequence). In nucleotides, the CDR3 is TGCAGTTTATTCCCTAGCGGGAGGGCGGAGACCCAGTACTTC. Translated, it gives CSLFPSGRAETQYF.

This clonotype has a count of ten or more. This sequence joins TRBV5-6 and TRBJ2-2, with a possible D match to TRBD1 (6 bases). The CDR3 is 15 residues long. Per the germline V gene, CDR1 is SGHDT and CDR2 is YYEEEE. Trimming took off 4 bases at V and 0 bases at J, with 10 bases between the two ends. The CDR3 reads CASSDRFANTGELFF. Here the CDR3 DNA reads TGTGCCAGCAGCGACAGGTTCGCGAACACCGGGGAGCTGTTTTTT.

V is TRBV29-1 and J is TRBJ1-3; 10 positions match TRBD1. The V gene's germline CDR1 is SQVTM and CDR2 ANQGSEA. The CDR3 consists of 13 residues. V shed 6 bases and J 4 bases; nucleotides not matched to a gene: 3. The CDR3, as DNA: TGCAGCGTCGACAGGGGGCGAGGAAACACCATATATTTT. Amino acids: CSVDRGRGNTIYF.

This sequence joins TRBV15 and TRBJ2-7; 10 nucleotides line up with TRBD2. The CDR3 is made up of 13 amino acids. Looked up from germline, CDR1 is LNHNV and CDR2 is YYDKDF (reference sequence). Germline trimming cut 5 bases from V and 6 bases from J; bases unmatched to any gene: 4. The CDR3 region is CATSERLAGEQYF. CDR3 nucleotide sequence: TGTGCCACCAGCGAACGACTAGCGGGCGAGCAGTACTTC.

This clonotype has ten or more counts. V and J are TRBV20-1 and TRBJ1-1; no clear D. This CDR3 contains 13 residues. V was clipped by 5 bases and J by 4 bases, with 14 bases between them. Germline values: CDR1 DFQATT, CDR2 SNEGSKA (reference sequence). Here the CDR3 reads CSAPPGVITEAFF. In nucleotides, the CDR3 is TGCAGTGCTCCTCCCGGGGTAATCACTGAAGCTTTCTTT.

The sample holds many counts of this clonotype. V and J are TRBV5-8 and TRBJ2-7; 10 bases agree with TRBD2. Germline V gene lookup returns CDR1 SGHTS and CDR2 YDEGEE. This CDR3 has 13 residues. V was pared by 3 bases and J by 5 bases, with 2 bases of the junction left unmatched. The CDR3 DNA follows: TGTGCCAGCAGCTCTAGCGGGAGAGACGAGCAGTACTTC. Protein sequence: CASSSSGRDEQYF. Variable domain in full (rest from reference TRBV5-8 and TRBJ2-7): EAGVTQSPTHLIKTRGQQATLRCSPISGHTSVYWYQQALGLGLQFLLWYDEGEERNRGNFPPRFSGRQFPNYSSELNVNALELEDSALYLCASSSSGRDEQYFGPGTRLTVT.

The CDR3 here is CASSQAPGGRLPTGELFF. The DNA for the CDR3 is TGTGCCAGCAGCCAAGCTCCGGGCGGGAGATTACCCACCGGGGAGCTGTTTTTT. The rearrangement uses TRBV7-6 and TRBJ2-2, with 7 bases matching TRBD2. V was clipped by 5 bases and J by 4 bases; unmatched bases: 16. This CDR3 contains 18 residues. From germline, CDR1 is SGHVS and CDR2 FNYEAQ.

The J gene is TRBJ2-7, the V gene TRBV20-1; TRBD2 aligns across 13 bases. Germline V gene lookup returns CDR1 DFQATT and CDR2 SNEGSKA (reference sequence). With 7 bases clipped from V and 0 bases from J, the junction kept 6 bases outside the gene matches. The length of the CDR3 is 15 residues. The CDR3 coding sequence is TGCAGTGTTACCGGGACTAGCGGGGTCTCCTACGAGCAGTACTTC. As protein: CSVTGTSGVSYEQYF.

A note on this clonotype: A single base separates this from a much larger clone, so it may be a read error. J is TRBJ2-1 and V is TRBV19; 9 bases are a match to TRBD2. The CDR3 totals 18 residues. Germline V gene data show CDR1 as LNHDA and CDR2 as SQIVND (reference sequence). DNA for the CDR3: TGTGCCAGTAGCCTCTATTTGCCCGGACTAGCGAGCTACAATGGGCAGTTCTTC. This encodes CASSLYLPGLASYNGQFF.

The rearrangement uses TRBV20-1 and TRBJ2-7, with TRBD2 identical over 15 bases. After removal of 4 bases from V and 2 bases from J, the junction contained 3 bases not matched to a gene. Germline-derived CDR1 and CDR2 are DFQATT and SNEGSKA (reference sequence). The CDR3 consists of 15 residues. CDR3 sequence (DNA): TGCAGTGCTATCTGGACTAGCGGGAGGGCCTACGAGCAGTACTTC. This encodes CSAIWTSGRAYEQYF.

The rearrangement links TRBV20-1 to TRBJ2-1; 13 bases fit TRBD2. J gave up 7 bases and V 5 bases, and 8 bases lay outside the gene matches. Germline V gene data show CDR1 as DFQATT and CDR2 as SNEGSKA (reference sequence). The CDR3 sequence is 15 residues long. The chain's CDR3 is CSAPPGTSGVNEQFF. The CDR3 nucleotides are TGCAGTGCTCCTCCCGGGACTAGCGGGGTAAATGAGCAGTTCTTC.

In its sample, this clonotype was seen many times. The V call is TRBV18, the J call TRBJ1-2, with D hard to call. Trimming took 8 bases from V and 2 from J, leaving 12 bases between them. Germline V gene lookup returns CDR1 KGHSH and CDR2 LQKENI. The CDR3 has 13 amino acids. CDR3 sequence: CASRGTSNYGYTF. In DNA form, the CDR3 reads TGTGCCAGCCGCGGCACGTCAAACTATGGCTACACCTTC.

The chain carries TRBV10-3 and TRBJ1-2, with D unresolved. Trimming pared 2 bases from V and 3 bases from J, leaving 19 bases between. CDR3 size: 17 residues. CDR1 and CDR2 (germline): ENHRY, SYGVKD. In nucleotides, the CDR3 is TGTGCCATCAGTGAGCGGGCACTACGGCATCTCGACTATGGCTACACCTTC. Translation: CAISERALRHLDYGYTF.

This clonotype was recorded only once. The J gene is TRBJ2-1, the V gene TRBV3-1; tentatively, D is TRBD1 or TRBD2 (6 bases each). The V end lost 0 bases, the J end lost 11 bases, and 11 bases lay between the germline ends. The CDR3 totals 13 residues. The germline V gene encodes CDR1 LGHDT and CDR2 YNNKEL (reference sequence). The CDR3 sequence is CASSQDVGGKQFF. Here the CDR3 DNA reads TGTGCCAGCAGCCAAGATGTGGGGGGCAAGCAGTTCTTC.

As concerns this clonotype: A much bigger clone sits one base away, suggesting this may be a read error. The chain employs TRBV7-8 and TRBJ2-5; D tentatively reads TRBD1 or TRBD2 (5 bases each). The germline V and J ends were trimmed by 5 bases and 3 bases, with 19 bases remaining between them. From germline, CDR1 is SGHVS and CDR2 FQNEAQ. This CDR3 contains 16 residues. CDR3 in amino acids: CASSPLGVGVEETQYF. The CDR3 nucleotides read TGTGCCAGCAGCCCCCTCGGAGTGGGGGTTGAAGAGACCCAGTACTTC.

V is TRBV15 and J is TRBJ2-4; 7 bases are shared with TRBD2. Germline CDR1 and CDR2: LNHNV and YYDKDF (reference sequence). V shed 1 base and J 3 bases; nucleotides not matched to a gene: 9. The CDR3 contains 17 residues. The CDR3 here is CATSRAMGGVGKNIQYF. The CDR3, as DNA: TGTGCCACCAGCAGAGCAATGGGGGGGGTTGGCAAAAACATTCAGTACTTC. The variable domain in full, with the rest retrieved from reference TRBV15 and TRBJ2-4, is DAMVIQNPRYQVTQFGKPVTLSCSQTLNHNVMYWYQQKSSQAPKLLFHYYDKDFNNEADTPDNFQSRRPNTSFCFLDIRSPGLGDTAMYLCATSRAMGGVGKNIQYFGAGTRLSVL.

In its sample, this clonotype was seen many times. The CDR3 here is CASSLRGNNQPQHF. The DNA of the CDR3 is TGTGCCAGCTCTCTTCGGGGGAACAATCAGCCCCAGCATTTT. The V gene is TRBV12-3 or TRBV12-4, the J gene TRBJ1-5; tentative D call: TRBD1 (5 bases). Deletions cut 8 bases from V and 3 bases from J, with 14 bases between. The CDR3 consists of 14 residues.

The chain is built from TRBV4-3 and TRBJ2-7, with TRBD2 identical over 13 bases. The closer fit of TRBJ2-1 to the DNA end suggests the J call may be wrong. Germline CDR1 and CDR2: LGHNA and YSLEER. This CDR3 comprises 16 residues. The CDR3 DNA sequence: TGCGCCAGCAGCCAACAACCAGGACTAGCGGGAGCTGAGCAGTTCTTC. Translation: CASSQQPGLAGAEQFF.

V and J are TRBV7-9 and TRBJ1-6, with 8 bases fitting TRBD1. CDR3 length equals 16 residues. Trimming at V came to 1 base and at J to 1 base, leaving 0 bases not matched to a gene. Germline V gene lookup returns CDR1 SEHNR and CDR2 FQNEAQ (reference sequence). The DNA of the CDR3 is TGTGCCAGCAGCTTAGACAGGGGGTCCTATAATTCACCCCTCCACTTT. Translated, it gives CASSLDRGSYNSPLHF.

There are many counts of this clonotype. This chain uses TRBV3-1 with TRBJ1-5; D ambiguous. Per the germline V gene, CDR1 is LGHDT and CDR2 is YNNKEL (reference sequence). V was cut by 2 bases and J by 7 bases, with 9 bases left in between. The CDR3 spans 13 residues. CDR3 nucleotide sequence: TGTGCCAGCAGCCAACAGAGTCAACAGCCCCAGCATTTT. Translation gives CASSQQSQQPQHF.